The 10 T cell receptor beta chains listed next were all sequenced from one sample in a study of blood T cells in healthy people across ages. For the second PCR, which ran for roughly 6 to 11 cycles, a sample-barcoded 5' primer and a J-beta primer mix were used. TCRdb reprocessed the 5' RACE reads with MiXCR, giving one entry per CDR3 protein. This sample has about 780,000 distinct CDR3 sequences; around 62% occur once, and the top ten carry about 30%. The sequenced sample was blood. The receptors come from a young man in good health.

Note on this clonotype: A junction end diverges from the germline sequence, so it may reflect a read error. The chain is built from TRBV11-2 and TRBJ2-5, with 12 bases that match TRBD2. The CDR3 is made up of 16 amino acids. Germline V gene data show CDR1 as SGHAT and CDR2 as FQNNGV. The CDR3 DNA sequence: TGTGCCAGCAGCGGGGGACTAGCGGGCCTCCAAGAGGCCCAGTACTTC. Translating it yields CASSGGLAGLQEAQYF. The full variable domain, with the rest looked up from reference TRBV11-2 and TRBJ2-5, is EAGVAQSPRYKIIEKRQSVAFWCNPISGHATLYWYQQILGQGPKLLIQFQNNGVVDDSQLPKDRFSAERLKGVDSTLKIQPAKLEDSAVYLCASSGGLAGLQEAQYFGPGTRLLVL.

V gene TRBV20-1 combines with J gene TRBJ2-1; D not certain. The CDR3 runs 15 residues. V was trimmed by 6 bases and J by 0 bases, leaving 15 bases between them. Germline V lookup: CDR1 DFQATT, CDR2 SNEGSKA (reference sequence). The CDR3 DNA reads TGCAGTGCCCCGAGGCCGCCTGACTCCTACAATGAGCAGTTCTTC. Its translation: CSAPRPPDSYNEQFF.

This clonotype showed up just a few times. This chain uses TRBV27 with TRBJ2-1, with TRBD1 matching 9 bases. The V and J ends lost 7 bases and 2 bases, in that order; junction bases with no gene match: 12. CDR3 size: 17 residues. Germline assignment: CDR1 MNHEY and CDR2 SMNVEV (reference sequence). In nucleotides, the CDR3 is TGTGCCAGCAAGCGGGGATACGGGACAGGGCCCTACAATGAGCAGTTCTTC. Amino acids: CASKRGYGTGPYNEQFF.

The chain employs TRBV6-5 and TRBJ1-2, with unresolved D. CDR1 and CDR2 from the germline V gene are MNHEY and SVGAGI. The ends were cut back, 8 bases at V and 6 bases at J, with 16 bases in the middle. The CDR3 length is 13 residues. CDR3 region: CASGTTRGNGYTF. The CDR3, as DNA: TGTGCCAGCGGCACGACCCGAGGGAATGGCTACACCTTC.

This rearrangement joins TRBV6-5 to TRBJ1-5, with a tentative D call TRBD1 (5 bases). This CDR3 region has 14 residues. Per germline, CDR1 MNHEY and CDR2 SVGAGI. Trimming stripped 6 bases from V and 5 bases from J, with 14 bases between. CDR3 protein: CASRHQDTDQPQHF. The CDR3 DNA sequence: TGTGCCAGCAGACATCAGGACACAGATCAGCCCCAGCATTTT.

The J gene is TRBJ2-1, the V gene TRBV3-1; D might be TRBD2 (5 bases). V lost 4 bases and J lost 7, with 17 bases in between. Germline V gene lookup returns CDR1 LGHDT and CDR2 YNNKEL (reference sequence). The length of the CDR3 is 15 residues. CDR3 coding DNA: TGTGCCAGCAGCCGAGAGAGGGAACTTGGGAATGAGCAGTTCTTC. Encoded protein: CASSRERELGNEQFF.

The chain links TRBV25-1 to TRBJ1-5; no clear D. Trimming took 6 bases from V and 5 from J, leaving 8 bases between them. The CDR3 loop spans 12 amino acids. Germline CDR1 MGHDK, CDR2 SYGVNS. As DNA, the CDR3 is TGTGCCAGCAGGGACGGGGATCAGCCCCAGCATTTT. It translates to CASRDGDQPQHF.

The chain links TRBV29-1 to TRBJ2-4; weak D call: TRBD1 (6 bases). The last part of the DNA fits TRBJ2-7 better; the J call may be wrong. The CDR3 is 12 amino acids. Germline loops: CDR1 SQVTM, CDR2 ANQGSEA. CDR3 sequence (DNA): TGCAGCGTTCCAGGGGACGCCTACGAGCAGTACTTC. Amino acid sequence: CSVPGDAYEQYF.

The gene calls are TRBV20-1 and TRBJ2-5; perhaps TRBD2 as D (6 bases). Per germline, CDR1 DFQATT and CDR2 SNEGSKA (reference sequence). There are 15 residues in the CDR3. V lost 0 bases and J 5 bases, leaving 16 bases between the germline ends. The CDR3 loop is CSARDARPGRETQYF. In DNA form, the CDR3 reads TGCAGTGCTAGAGATGCTAGACCGGGGAGGGAGACCCAGTACTTC.

The V and J genes are TRBV9 and TRBJ2-1, with D tentatively TRBD1 or TRBD2 (5 bases each). Germline V CDR1 and CDR2: SGDLS, YYNGEE. The V and J ends lost 2 bases and 11 bases respectively, with 11 bases between them. The CDR3 covers 12 residues. CDR3 DNA sequence: TGTGCCAGCAGCGTTGAGGGGTGGAAGCAGTTCTTC. Its translation is CASSVEGWKQFF.